This T cell receptor beta chain originates from a study of cytomegalovirus exposure and HLA in healthy donors. Notes on the study in general: A later analysis reported that several of the most significant clusters appeared to be linked to common viral pathogens, among them Epstein-Barr virus. Follow-up analysis found HLA locus-dependent TCR association rates, highest for DRB1 and lowest for HLA-C. Cytomegalovirus-associated status was assigned to around 160 TCR beta chains.

Both 60 Vbeta primers and 13 Jbeta primers went into the PCR. Authors' processing steps: Unique TCR beta chains totaled some 80 million in a later count, with 8.5 million to 12 million of them shared. Assay: immunoSEQ multiplex PCR; the TCRdb copy retains only in-frame clones and omits some. Clone size and V and J calls were adopted from that table, with D and trimming inferred from the DNA. The repertoire table contains 30,000 to 40,000 clones. The trim removed 8 bases at V and 7 bases at J, leaving 13 bases unmatched. CDR1 and CDR2 from the germline V gene are SNHLY and FYNNEI. The CDR3 runs 15 residues. Concerning this clone: Its specificity is not known.

This sequence joins TRBV2 and TRBJ1-5; 8 bases align to TRBD1. The sequencing input was PBMCs. The TCR comes from a human donor in good health. CDR3 DNA sequence: TGTGCCAGCCGAGGACAGGGAAATCCAGAACAGCCCCAGCATTTT. Protein: CASRGQGNPEQPQHF.